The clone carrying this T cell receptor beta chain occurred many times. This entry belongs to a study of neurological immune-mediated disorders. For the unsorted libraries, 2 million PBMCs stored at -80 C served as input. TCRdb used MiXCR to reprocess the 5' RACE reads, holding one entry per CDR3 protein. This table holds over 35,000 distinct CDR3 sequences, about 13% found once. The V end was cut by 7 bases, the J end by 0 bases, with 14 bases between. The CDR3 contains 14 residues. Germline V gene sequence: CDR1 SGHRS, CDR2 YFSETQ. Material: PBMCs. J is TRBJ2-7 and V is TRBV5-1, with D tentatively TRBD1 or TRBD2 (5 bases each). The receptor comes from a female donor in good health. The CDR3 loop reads CASAGTLSSYEQYF. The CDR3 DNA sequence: TGCGCCAGCGCCGGGACGCTGAGCTCCTACGAGCAGTACTTC.